This T cell receptor beta chain was recorded in a study of control samples from healthy donors and cancer patients. CDR3 length: 16 amino acids. Germline CDR1 MNHNY, CDR2 SVGAGI (reference sequence). The germline V and J ends were trimmed by 7 bases and 2 bases, with 18 bases remaining between them. Some clones are missing from TCRdb's copy, which holds only in-frame ones; the method was immunoSEQ multiplex PCR. Of under 150,000 clones listed, 80% to 90% are singletons. This sequence joins TRBV6-6 and TRBJ1-5, with no clear D. The sample consisted of PBMCs. This TCR came from a woman aged 50 to 60 with colorectal cancer. CDR3 DNA sequence: TGTGCCAGCACCCTGGGCCGGAATACGGGCAATCAGCCCCAGCATTTT. Translating gives CASTLGRNTGNQPQHF.